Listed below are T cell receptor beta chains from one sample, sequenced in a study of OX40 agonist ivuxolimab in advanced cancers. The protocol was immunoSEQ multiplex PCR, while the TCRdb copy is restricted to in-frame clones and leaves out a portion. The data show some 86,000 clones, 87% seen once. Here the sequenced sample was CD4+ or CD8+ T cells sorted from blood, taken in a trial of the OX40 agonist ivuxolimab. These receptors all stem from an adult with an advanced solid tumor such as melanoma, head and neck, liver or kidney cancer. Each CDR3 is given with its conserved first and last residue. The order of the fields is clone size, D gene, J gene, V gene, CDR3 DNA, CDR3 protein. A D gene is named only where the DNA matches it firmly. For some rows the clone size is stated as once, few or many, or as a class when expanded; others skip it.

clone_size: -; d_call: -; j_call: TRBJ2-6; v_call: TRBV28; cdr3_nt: TGTGCCAGCAACCAACCCGGGGGGCCTCGCTCTGGGGCCAACGTCCTGACTTTC; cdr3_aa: CASNQPGGPRSGANVLTF
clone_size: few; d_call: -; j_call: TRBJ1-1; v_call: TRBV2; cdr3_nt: TGTGCCAGCAGTCGAAGCAGAAACACTGAAGCTTTCTTT; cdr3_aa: CASSRSRNTEAFF
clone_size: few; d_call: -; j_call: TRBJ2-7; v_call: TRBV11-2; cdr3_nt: TGTGCCAGCAGCTTATTCATCTACGAGCAGTACTTC; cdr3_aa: CASSLFIYEQYF
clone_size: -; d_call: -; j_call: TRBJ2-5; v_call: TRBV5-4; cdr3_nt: TGTGCCAGCAGCTTGGATAGCCCGTCAGGCCAAGAGACCCAGTACTTC; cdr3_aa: CASSLDSPSGQETQYF
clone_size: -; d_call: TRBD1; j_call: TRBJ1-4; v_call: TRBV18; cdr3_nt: TGTGCCAGCTCACGGCCCGGGACAGGGGAAGAAAAACTGTTTTTT; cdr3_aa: CASSRPGTGEEKLFF
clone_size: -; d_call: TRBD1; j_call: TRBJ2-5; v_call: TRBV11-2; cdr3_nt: TGTGCCAGCAGCTTAACACTGGACAGGGAAGAGACCCAGTACTTC; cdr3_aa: CASSLTLDREETQYF
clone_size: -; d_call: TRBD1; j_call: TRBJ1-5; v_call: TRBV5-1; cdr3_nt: TGCGCCAGCAGCTTGGAGACAGGGAGAAATAGCAATCAGCCCCAGCATTTT; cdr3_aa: CASSLETGRNSNQPQHF
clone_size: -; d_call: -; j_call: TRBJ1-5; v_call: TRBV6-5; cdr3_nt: TGTGCCAGCAGGCGGGGGGCGGAAGATCAGCCCCAGCATTTT; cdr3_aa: CASRRGAEDQPQHF
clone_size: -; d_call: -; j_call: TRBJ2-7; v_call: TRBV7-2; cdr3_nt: TGTGCCAGCAGCTTAGCGTCGGGGGCGGGGGAGCAGTACTTC; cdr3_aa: CASSLASGAGEQYF
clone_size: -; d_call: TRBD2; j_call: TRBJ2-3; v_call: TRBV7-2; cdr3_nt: TGTGCCAGCAGTACTAGCGGGGGATTTGGTGGCACAGATACGCAGTATTTT; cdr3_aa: CASSTSGGFGGTDTQYF
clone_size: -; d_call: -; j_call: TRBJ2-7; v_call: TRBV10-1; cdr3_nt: TGCGCCAGCAGTTTAGGGCCGAGCTCCTACGAGCAGTACTTC; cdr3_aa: CASSLGPSSYEQYF
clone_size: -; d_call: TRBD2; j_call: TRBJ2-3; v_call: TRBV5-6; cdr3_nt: TGTGCCAGCAGCTTGGAGCTAGCGGGGGAAATCACAGATACGCAGTATTTT; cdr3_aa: CASSLELAGEITDTQYF
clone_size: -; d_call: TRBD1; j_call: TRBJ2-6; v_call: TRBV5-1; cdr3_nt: TGCGCCAGCAGCTCGGGACAGGGTGGGGCCAACGTCCTGACTTTC; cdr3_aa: CASSSGQGGANVLTF
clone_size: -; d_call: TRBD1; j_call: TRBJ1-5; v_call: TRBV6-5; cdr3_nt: TGTGCCAGCCATCCCCGGGACAGGGCTGGGCCCCAGCATTTT; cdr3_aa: CASHPRDRAGPQHF
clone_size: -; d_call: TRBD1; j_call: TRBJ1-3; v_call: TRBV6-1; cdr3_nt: TGTGCCAGCAGTGTAGACAGGGGAGGTTCTGGAAACACCATATATTTT; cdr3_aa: CASSVDRGGSGNTIYF
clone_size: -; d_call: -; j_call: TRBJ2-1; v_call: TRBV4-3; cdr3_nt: TGCGCCAGCAGCCAAGGGACTTCTGGGCGTGAGCAGTTCTTC; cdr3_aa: CASSQGTSGREQFF
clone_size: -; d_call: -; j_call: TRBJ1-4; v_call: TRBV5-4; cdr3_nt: TGTGCCAGCAGCTTGTGGGCAGGGACTAATGAAAAACTGTTTTTT; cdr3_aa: CASSLWAGTNEKLFF
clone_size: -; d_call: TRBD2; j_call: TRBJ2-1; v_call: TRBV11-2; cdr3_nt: TGTGCCAGCAGCTTAGGGGGGGGTGGGCCCCGTGAGCAGTTCTTC; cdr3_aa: CASSLGGGGPREQFF
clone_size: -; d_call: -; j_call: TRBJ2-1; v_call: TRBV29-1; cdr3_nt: TGCAGCGTTGTTGACAGGCGACGCGATGAGCAGTTCTTC; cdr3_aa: CSVVDRRRDEQFF
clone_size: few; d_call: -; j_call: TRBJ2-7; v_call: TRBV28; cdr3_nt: TGTGCCAGCACCCGTAGGCAGAACGAGCAGTACTTC; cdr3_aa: CASTRRQNEQYF
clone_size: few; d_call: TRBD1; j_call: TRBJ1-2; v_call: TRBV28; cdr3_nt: TGTGCCAGCAGTACCCCCCAGACAGGGAATAGGTATGGCTACACCTTC; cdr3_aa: CASSTPQTGNRYGYTF
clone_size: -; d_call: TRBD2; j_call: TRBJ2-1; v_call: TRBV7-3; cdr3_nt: TGTGCCAGCAGCTTTAGCGGGGACTCCTACAATGAGCAGTTCTTC; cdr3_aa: CASSFSGDSYNEQFF
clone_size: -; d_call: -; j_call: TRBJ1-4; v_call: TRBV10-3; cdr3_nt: TGTGCCATCAGTGAGTCGCCCGGGGCTAATGAAAAACTGTTTTTT; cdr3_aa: CAISESPGANEKLFF
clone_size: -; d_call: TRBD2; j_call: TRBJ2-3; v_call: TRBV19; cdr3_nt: TGTGCCAGTAGTATTAGCGGGGTGATAACAGATACGCAGTATTTT; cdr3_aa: CASSISGVITDTQYF
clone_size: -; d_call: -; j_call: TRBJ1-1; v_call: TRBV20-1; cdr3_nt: TGCAGTGCTTGGGGGACTGAAGCTTTCTTT; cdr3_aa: CSAWGTEAFF
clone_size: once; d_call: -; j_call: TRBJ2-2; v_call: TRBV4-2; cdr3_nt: TGTGCCAGCAGCCAGGAGACCGGGGAGCTGTTTTTT; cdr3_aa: CASSQETGELFF
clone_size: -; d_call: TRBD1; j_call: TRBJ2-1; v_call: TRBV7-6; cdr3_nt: TGTGCCAGCAGCCCGAGCGGGACAGGGGGCTACAATGAGCAGTTCTTC; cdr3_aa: CASSPSGTGGYNEQFF
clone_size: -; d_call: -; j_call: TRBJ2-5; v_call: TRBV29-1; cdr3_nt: TGCAGCACGGACAGTAAGTATCAAGAGACCCAGTACTTC; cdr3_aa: CSTDSKYQETQYF
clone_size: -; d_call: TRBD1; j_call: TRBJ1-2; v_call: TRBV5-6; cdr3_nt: TGTGCCAGCAGCGCCGCCGGGACAGGGAAGGGTGGCTATGGCTACACCTTC; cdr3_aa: CASSAAGTGKGGYGYTF
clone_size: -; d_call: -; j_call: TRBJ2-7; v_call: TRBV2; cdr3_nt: TGTGCCAGCAGTGAGGTGGTTTTCTACGAGCAGTACTTC; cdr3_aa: CASSEVVFYEQYF
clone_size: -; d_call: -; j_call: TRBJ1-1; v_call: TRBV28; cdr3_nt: TGTGCCAGCAGTTTATGGCGCACTGAAGCTTTCTTT; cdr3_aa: CASSLWRTEAFF
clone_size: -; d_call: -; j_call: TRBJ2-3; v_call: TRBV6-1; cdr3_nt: TGTGCCAGCAGACAGGGAGTCGCAGATACGCAGTATTTT; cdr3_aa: CASRQGVADTQYF
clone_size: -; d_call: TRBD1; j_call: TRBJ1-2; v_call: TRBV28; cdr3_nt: TGTGCCAGCACCCTGGACAGGGTGGGTGTAGGCTACACCTTC; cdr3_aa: CASTLDRVGVGYTF
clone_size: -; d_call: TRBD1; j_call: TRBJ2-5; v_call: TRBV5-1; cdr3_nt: TGCGCCAGCAGCTTGGCGGTCGGGACAGGGATTGAGACCCAGTACTTC; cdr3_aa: CASSLAVGTGIETQYF
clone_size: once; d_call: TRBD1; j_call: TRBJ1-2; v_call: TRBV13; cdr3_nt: TGTGCCAGCAGCCACACAGGGGGCCATGGCTACACCTTC; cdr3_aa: CASSHTGGHGYTF
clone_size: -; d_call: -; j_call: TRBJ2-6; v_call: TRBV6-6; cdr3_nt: TGTGCCAGCAGTCGGGGCGCGCCTGGGGCCAACGTCCTGACTTTC; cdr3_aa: CASSRGAPGANVLTF
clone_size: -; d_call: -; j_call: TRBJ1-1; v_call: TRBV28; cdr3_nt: TGTGCCAGCAGGCTTAACACAAATGAAGCTTTCTTT; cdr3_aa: CASRLNTNEAFF